The present entry profiles one T cell receptor beta chain with its context. Its antigen is currently unknown. Selected positively for CCR7 and CD45RO-negative, naive CD8 cells excluded terminally differentiated effector memory CD45RA+ cells. This sample is part of a study of shared clonotypes between healthy human individuals. Study-wide points: Measured sharing among donors was expected to vary with sequencing depth.

This table comes from immunoSEQ multiplex PCR, and its TCRdb copy is limited to in-frame clones, with some not included. The sample yields around 2,000,000 clones, 85% to 95% seen once. V was cut by 5 bases and J by 2 bases, with 17 bases left in between. The CDR3 spans 16 residues. In germline, CDR1 is LNHNV, CDR2 YYDKDF (reference sequence). The origin of this receptor is a man between 18 and 35 years old in good health. Some clones in this sample may be carry-over from other donors' samples. This rearrangement joins TRBV15 to TRBJ2-3; tentative D call: TRBD2 (6 bases). Sequenced material: naive CD8+ T cells from PBMCs. CDR3 amino acids: CATSSGERALTDTQYF. The CDR3 DNA is TGTGCCACCAGCTCCGGGGAGCGGGCACTCACAGATACGCAGTATTTT. Drawing the rest from reference TRBV15 and TRBJ2-3, the complete variable domain is DAMVIQNPRYQVTQFGKPVTLSCSQTLNHNVMYWYQQKSSQAPKLLFHYYDKDFNNEADTPDNFQSRRPNTSFCFLDIRSPGLGDTAMYLCATSSGERALTDTQYFGPGTRLTVL.